The 13 T cell receptor beta chains given below trace back to one sample, sequenced in a study of identical twins. MiXCR, run by TCRdb on the 5' RACE reads, gives a single entry per CDR3 protein. The sample holds approximately 240,000 distinct CDR3 sequences, over 13% seen once. The sequencing input was memory (CD45RO+) T cells sorted from blood. These receptors all come from a woman aged 18-29 years in good health.

The chain recombines TRBV4-3 with TRBJ1-4; 7 bases align to TRBD1. The length of the CDR3 is 16 residues. Germline values: CDR1 LGHNA, CDR2 YSLEER. V gave up 3 bases and J gave up 4 bases; unmatched junction bases: 8. The chain's CDR3 is CASSHAQGPNNEKLFF. DNA of the CDR3: TGCGCCAGCAGCCACGCACAGGGGCCCAATAATGAAAAACTGTTTTTT.

As DNA, the CDR3 is TGTGCCAGTACCGCGACCGGGACACGTAATTCACCCCTCCACTTT. Translating gives CASTATGTRNSPLHF. This rearrangement joins TRBV19 to TRBJ1-6; D possibly corresponds to TRBD1 (6 bases). CDR1 LNHDA and CDR2 SQIVND come from the germline V gene (reference sequence). The V end lost 7 bases, the J end lost 6 bases, and 16 bases lay between the germline ends. This CDR3 has 15 residues.

This clonotype has at least ten counts. The CDR3 nucleotides read TGTGCCAGCAGCCCTCCCGGGACGCAGGATGAAAAACTGTTTTTT. Translated, it gives CASSPPGTQDEKLFF. The V call is TRBV7-9, the J call TRBJ1-4; D might be TRBD1 (5 bases). V lost 5 bases to trimming and J lost 6 bases, with 16 bases between them. Germline V gene data show CDR1 as SEHNR and CDR2 as FQNEAQ (reference sequence). This CDR3 is 15 amino acids long.

The V and J genes are TRBV28 and TRBJ2-5; unclear D gene. The CDR3 length is 14 residues. Trimming stripped 1 base from V and 6 bases from J, with 12 bases between. Per the germline V gene, CDR1 is MDHEN and CDR2 is SYDVKM. CDR3 loop: CASSLSGGLKTQYF. The DNA for the CDR3 is TGTGCCAGCAGTTTATCAGGCGGATTGAAGACCCAGTACTTC.

The gene calls are TRBV6-2 or TRBV6-3 and TRBJ2-1; 9 bases agree with TRBD2. Losses at the gene ends were 5 bases for V and 14 bases for J; bases not matched to a gene: 10. This CDR3 has 13 residues. The germline V gene has CDR1 MNHEY and CDR2 SVGEGT. The CDR3 DNA sequence: TGTGCCAGCAGTCAGGGCGGGGGGGCCGAGGAGTTCTTC. Its protein is CASSQGGGAEEFF.

In its sample, this clonotype was seen a few times. The chain is built from TRBV20-1 and TRBJ2-5, with D perhaps TRBD2 (5 bases). The CDR3 is made up of 15 amino acids. V was clipped by 2 bases and J by 4 bases, with 17 bases between them. Germline assignment: CDR1 DFQATT and CDR2 SNEGSKA (reference sequence). The CDR3 DNA is TGCAGTGCTAGACCGCTCCCGGGGATAGGAGAGACCCAGTACTTC. This sequence encodes CSARPLPGIGETQYF.

Many counts were recorded for this clonotype. The chain couples TRBV18 to TRBJ2-7; D possibly corresponds to TRBD1 (6 bases). CDR1 KGHSH and CDR2 LQKENI come from the germline V gene. V was clipped by 2 bases and J by 2 bases, with 13 bases between them. The CDR3 runs to 15 residues. CDR3 in DNA: TGTGCCAGCTCACCAACGACAGGAGATGCCTACGAGCAGTACTTC. Translating gives CASSPTTGDAYEQYF.

This clonotype was observed a few times. The J gene is TRBJ2-4, the V gene TRBV2; D gene uncertain. CDR1 and CDR2 from the germline V gene are SNHLY and FYNNEI. The CDR3 has 13 amino acids. V was clipped by 5 bases and J by 7 bases, with 12 bases between them. For the CDR3, the DNA is TGTGCCAGCAGTTCAACTGAGTTGAACATTCAGTACTTC. It is translated as CASSSTELNIQYF. The whole variable domain, filled in from reference TRBV2 and TRBJ2-4, reads EPEVTQTPSHQVTQMGQEVILRCVPISNHLYFYWYRQILGQKVEFLVSFYNNEISEKSEIFDDQFSVERPDGSNFTLKIRSTKLEDSAMYFCASSSTELNIQYFGAGTRLSVL.

The rearrangement joins TRBV7-9 to TRBJ1-2; no firm D call. Germline V CDR1 and CDR2: SEHNR, FQNEAQ (reference sequence). This CDR3 comprises 13 residues. V gave up 4 bases and J gave up 5 bases, with 11 bases separating them. In DNA, the CDR3 is TGTGCCAGCAGCTCCTCCTCGGGTTATGGCTACACCTTC. Protein product: CASSSSSGYGYTF.

This clonotype has a handful of counts. V and J are TRBV24-1 and TRBJ2-2, with a tentative D call TRBD2 (5 bases). CDR1 and CDR2 (germline): KGHDR, SFDVKD. The germline V and J ends were trimmed by 5 bases and 6 bases, with 18 bases remaining between them. The CDR3 consists of 16 residues. The CDR3 DNA reads as TGTGCCACCAGTGTCCCCCCACCATCGGGGTCCGGGGAGCTGTTTTTT. Translating gives CATSVPPPSGSGELFF.

There are many counts of this clonotype. The chain couples TRBV5-1 to TRBJ2-2, with D unclear. The CDR3 contains 11 residues. The V gene lost 5 bases and the J gene lost 5 bases, with 4 bases spanning the gap. Germline V lookup: CDR1 SGHRS, CDR2 YFSETQ. CDR3 DNA: TGCGCCAGCAGTCAGACCGGGGAGCTGTTTTTT. As protein: CASSQTGELFF.

The J gene is TRBJ2-2, the V gene TRBV12-3 or TRBV12-4, with TRBD2 matching over 7 bases. The CDR3 loop spans 15 amino acids. J was trimmed by 5 bases and V by 2 bases; bases with no gene match: 5. The chain's CDR3 is CASSLSGVRTGELFF. The CDR3 coding sequence is TGTGCCAGCAGTTTAAGCGGGGTTCGAACCGGGGAGCTGTTTTTT.

This clonotype came up a few times. The genes are TRBV5-1 and TRBJ2-3; no definite D call. The CDR3 runs to 14 residues. V lost 6 bases, J lost 0 bases, and 11 bases lay in between. From germline, CDR1 is SGHRS and CDR2 YFSETQ. The CDR3 sequence: CASNSRSSTDTQYF. CDR3 sequence (DNA): TGCGCCAGCAACTCCCGTTCTAGCACAGATACGCAGTATTTT.